A single sample gave rise to the 9 T cell receptor beta chains below, sequenced in a study of OX40 agonist ivuxolimab in advanced cancers. The repertoire was sequenced with immunoSEQ multiplex PCR; TCRdb's copy has only in-frame clones and lacks some. Here the sample spans about 42,000 clones, around 84% being singletons. The sample in question was CD4+ or CD8+ T cells sorted from blood, obtained in a trial of the OX40 agonist ivuxolimab. The receptors shown here come from an adult with an advanced solid tumor such as melanoma, head and neck, liver or kidney cancer.

The chain is built from TRBV11-1 and TRBJ1-2; 7 nucleotides line up with TRBD1. The J segment lost 4 bases and the V segment lost 5 bases, leaving 10 bases of the junction unmatched. Germline lookup yields CDR1 SGHAT and CDR2 FQDESV (reference sequence). The CDR3 loop spans 15 amino acids. The CDR3 sequence is CASSARPQGSYGYTF. CDR3 nucleotide sequence: TGTGCCAGCAGCGCAAGACCACAGGGGAGCTATGGCTACACCTTC.

The chain carries TRBV11-2 and TRBJ1-5; D remains unclear. The CDR3 has 14 amino acids. CDR1 is SGHAT and CDR2 is FQNNGV in the germline V gene. Deletions cut 6 bases from V and 0 bases from J, with 9 bases between. The CDR3 nucleotides are TGTGCCAGCAGTTCGGGTGTTAGCAATCAGCCCCAGCATTTT. Translating gives CASSSGVSNQPQHF.

This clone was counted a single time. V is TRBV7-2 and J is TRBJ2-2; no definite D call. CDR1 and CDR2 (germline): SGHTA, FQGNSA. The V gene lost 2 bases and the J gene lost 2 bases, with 9 bases spanning the gap. This CDR3 spans 15 amino acids. The CDR3, as DNA: TGTGCCAGCAGCTTAACAGTCACCAACACCGGGGAGCTGTTTTTT. Amino acid sequence: CASSLTVTNTGELFF.

This clone has a handful of counts. The chain is built from TRBV7-2 and TRBJ1-1; D unclear. The CDR3 is made up of 14 amino acids. Germline V gene data show CDR1 as SGHTA and CDR2 as FQGNSA. The V end lost 5 bases, the J end lost 1 base, and 11 bases lay between the germline ends. The CDR3 sequence: CASSLYSGNTEAFF. In nucleotides, the CDR3 is TGTGCCAGCAGCCTCTATAGCGGGAACACTGAAGCTTTCTTT.

This clone was seen a handful of times. The V gene is TRBV7-8, the J gene TRBJ2-1; D is possibly TRBD2 (7 bases). Between the trimmed V and J ends, which lost 3 bases and 4 bases, there was a span of 13 bases. The CDR3 runs 15 residues. Germline CDR1 is SGHVS and CDR2 is FQNEAQ. CDR3 sequence (DNA): TGTGCCAGCAGCTTGCCGGGGGGCCATTACAATGAGCAGTTCTTC. Its translation is CASSLPGGHYNEQFF. Full variable domain (outside the CDR3, taken from reference TRBV7-8 and TRBJ2-1): GAGVSQSPRYKVAKRGQDVALRCDPISGHVSLFWYQQALGQGPEFLTYFQNEAQLDKSGLPSDRFFAERPEGSVSTLKIQRTQQEDSAVYLCASSLPGGHYNEQFFGPGTRLTVL.

The rearrangement uses TRBV29-1 and TRBJ2-3; D ambiguous. CDR3 size: 14 residues. Trimming left V 3 bases short and J 2 bases short, with 12 bases between. CDR1 SQVTM and CDR2 ANQGSEA come from the germline V gene. In nucleotides, the CDR3 is TGCAGCGTTGAGGGCCAGCTGCACACAGATACGCAGTATTTT. Translation gives CSVEGQLHTDTQYF.

The chain combines TRBV2 with TRBJ1-1; D remains unclear. This CDR3 region has 11 residues. In germline, CDR1 is SNHLY, CDR2 FYNNEI. The V and J ends lost 8 bases and 5 bases respectively, with 9 bases between them. CDR3 residues: CASRAGTEAFF. For the CDR3, the DNA is TGTGCCAGCCGAGCGGGAACTGAAGCTTTCTTT.

V and J are TRBV28 and TRBJ2-7; 9 nucleotides match TRBD1. The CDR3 runs 14 residues. The V segment lost 5 bases and the J segment 2 bases; nucleotides outside the gene matches: 4. CDR1 and CDR2 (germline): MDHEN, SYDVKM. CDR3: CASSTRDRAYEQYF. The CDR3 bases are TGTGCCAGCAGTACCCGGGACAGGGCCTACGAGCAGTACTTC.

The CDR3, as DNA: TGTGCCAGCAGCGTAGAGGGGGTCATATATCAGCCCCAGCATTTT. This sequence encodes CASSVEGVIYQPQHF. The chain joins TRBV9 to TRBJ1-5; TRBD1 might be the D (6 bases). The CDR3 spans 15 residues. The germline V gene encodes CDR1 SGDLS and CDR2 YYNGEE. V was shortened by 0 bases and J by 5 bases, with 12 bases between the two germline ends.